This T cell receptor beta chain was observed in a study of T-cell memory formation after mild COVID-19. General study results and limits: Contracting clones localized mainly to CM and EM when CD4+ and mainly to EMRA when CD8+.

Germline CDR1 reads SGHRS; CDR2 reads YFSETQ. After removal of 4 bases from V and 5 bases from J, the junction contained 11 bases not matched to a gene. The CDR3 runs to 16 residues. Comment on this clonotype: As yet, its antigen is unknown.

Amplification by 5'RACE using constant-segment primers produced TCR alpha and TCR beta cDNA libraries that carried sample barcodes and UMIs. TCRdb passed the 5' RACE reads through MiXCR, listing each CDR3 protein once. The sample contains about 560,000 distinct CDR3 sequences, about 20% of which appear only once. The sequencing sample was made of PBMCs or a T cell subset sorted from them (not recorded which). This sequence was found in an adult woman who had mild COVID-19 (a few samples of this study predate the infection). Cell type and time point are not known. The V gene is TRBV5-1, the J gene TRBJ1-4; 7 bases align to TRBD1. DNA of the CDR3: TGCGCCAGCAGCCGATGGACAGGCTCTACGAATGAAAAACTGTTTTTT. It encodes CASSRWTGSTNEKLFF.